These 18 T cell receptor beta chains were sequenced from one sample in a study of blood T cell repertoires in COVID-19. Produced via immunoSEQ multiplex PCR; TCRdb's table is partial and in-frame only. This sample has around 200,000 clones, with about 88% found just once. Input material: peripheral blood. All receptors come from a woman older than 75 in a cohort sampled during active or convalescent COVID-19.

The gene calls are TRBV6-1 and TRBJ1-6; a weak D match, TRBD1 (5 bases). Per germline, CDR1 MNHNS and CDR2 SASEGT. This CDR3 is 15 amino acids long. Trimming removed 2 bases from V and 7 bases from J, with 12 bases in between. CDR3 residues: CASSEQGFRNSPLHF. DNA of the CDR3: TGTGCCAGCAGTGAACAGGGTTTCAGGAATTCACCCCTCCACTTT.

The gene calls are TRBV6-5 and TRBJ2-7; 9 bases are shared with TRBD2. After removal of 10 bases from V and 5 bases from J, the junction contained 9 bases not matched to a gene. Germline CDR1 reads MNHEY; CDR2 reads SVGAGI. This CDR3 region has 13 residues. The CDR3 sequence: CATAGGAWHEQYF. For the CDR3, the DNA is TGTGCCACCGCGGGGGGGGCCTGGCACGAGCAGTACTTC.

In this sample, this clone turned up once. The chain links TRBV3-1 (or the pseudogene TRBV3-2) to TRBJ2-7; D possibly corresponds to TRBD1 (5 bases). CDR1 is LGHDT and CDR2 is YNNKEL in the germline V gene (reference sequence). This CDR3 is 12 amino acids long. V was cut by 3 bases and J by 5 bases, with 8 bases left in between. Here the CDR3 DNA reads TGTGCCAGCAGCCAGGAAGGGGACGAGCAGTACTTC. Protein product: CASSQEGDEQYF.

This rearrangement joins TRBV11-2 to TRBJ1-6; D is undetermined. The CDR3 spans 14 residues. Germline lookup yields CDR1 SGHAT and CDR2 FQNNGV. Trimming removed 1 base from V and 7 bases from J, with 8 bases in between. CDR3 loop: CASSLVTDNSPLHF. CDR3 in DNA: TGTGCCAGCAGCTTAGTTACAGACAATTCACCCCTCCACTTT.

The CDR3 is CSVEHEDKNIQYF. CDR3 nucleotides: TGCAGCGTTGAACATGAGGACAAAAACATTCAGTACTTC. This chain connects TRBV29-1 to TRBJ2-4; D is uncertain. The germline V gene has CDR1 SQVTM and CDR2 ANQGSEA. The CDR3 runs to 13 residues. Between the trimmed V and J ends, which lost 2 bases and 3 bases, there was a span of 8 bases. The full variable domain, completed using reference TRBV29-1 and TRBJ2-4, is SAVISQKPSRDICQRGTSLTIQCQVDSQVTMMFWYRQQPGQSLTLIATANQGSEATYESGFVIDKFPISRPNLTFSTLTVSNMSPEDSSIYLCSVEHEDKNIQYFGAGTRLSVL.

The chain links TRBV2 to TRBJ2-5; D may be TRBD2 (5 bases). Germline V gives CDR1 SNHLY, CDR2 FYNNEI. V was shortened by 3 bases and J by 2 bases, with 13 bases between the two germline ends. The CDR3 runs 15 residues. The CDR3 nucleotides read TGTGCCAGCAGTGAGTCTCGGGGAAATCAAGAGACCCAGTACTTC. Translating gives CASSESRGNQETQYF.

CDR3 residues: CASSVVRDYEQYV. The CDR3 DNA reads TGTGCCAGCAGCGTAGTACGAGATTACGAGCAGTACGTC. V and J are TRBV9 and TRBJ2-7; D unresolved. The CDR3 loop spans 13 amino acids. Trimming shortened V by 0 bases and J by 4 bases, and 8 bases separated the two germline ends. CDR1 and CDR2 (germline): SGDLS, YYNGEE.

The rearrangement joins TRBV5-1 to TRBJ1-2; D unclear. The germline CDR1 and CDR2 sequences are SGHRS and YFSETQ. V was pared by 4 bases and J by 4 bases, with 14 bases between. There are 14 residues in the CDR3. In DNA, the CDR3 is TGCGCCAGCAGCCCCGTCGAACCAGGCTATGGCTACACCTTC. It codes for CASSPVEPGYGYTF.

The chain employs TRBV11-2 and TRBJ2-7, with D possibly being TRBD2 (6 bases). Trimming pared 1 base from V and 3 bases from J, leaving 13 bases between. Germline V gives CDR1 SGHAT, CDR2 FQNNGV. This CDR3 region has 15 residues. CDR3: CASSLGGARGYEQYV. As DNA, the CDR3 is TGTGCCAGCAGCTTAGGCGGGGCGCGGGGCTACGAGCAGTACGTC.

The chain combines TRBV9 with TRBJ1-1, with 7 bases aligning to TRBD1. The germline V gene has CDR1 SGDLS and CDR2 YYNGEE. The ends lost 3 bases at V and 4 bases at J; junction bases unmatched: 9. This CDR3 contains 15 residues. The CDR3 coding sequence is TGTGCCAGCAGCGGGACAGGCCTGTCGGGCACTGAAGCTTTCTTT. It encodes CASSGTGLSGTEAFF. Drawing the rest from reference TRBV9 and TRBJ1-1, the complete variable domain is DSGVTQTPKHLITATGQRVTLRCSPRSGDLSVYWYQQSLDQGLQFLIQYYNGEERAKGNILERFSAQQFPDLHSELNLSSLELGDSALYFCASSGTGLSGTEAFFGQGTRLTVV.

The gene calls are TRBV11-3 and TRBJ2-6; D possibly corresponds to TRBD2 (6 bases). With 5 bases removed from V and 1 base from J, the gap between germline ends came to 18 bases. The germline CDR1 and CDR2 sequences are SGHNT and YENEEA. There are 18 residues in the CDR3. CDR3 DNA sequence: TGTGCCAGCAGCCCGGGACTCCGAAGCTTTTCTGGGGCCAACGTCCTGACTTTC. It codes for CASSPGLRSFSGANVLTF.

V and J are TRBV5-4 and TRBJ2-1; 8 positions agree with TRBD2. The CDR3 has 15 residues. Germline loops: CDR1 SGHNT, CDR2 YYREEE (reference sequence). With 0 bases clipped from V and 2 bases from J, the junction kept 1 base outside the gene matches. CDR3 sequence (DNA): TGTGCCAGCAGCTTGGACGGGAGGGCCTACAATGAGCAGTTCTTC. It encodes CASSLDGRAYNEQFF.

This clone was detected only once. The chain carries TRBV5-3 and TRBJ1-2; D might be TRBD1 (6 bases). TRBV5-3 is designated an ORF whose function remains uncertain. The ends were cut back, 4 bases at V and 6 bases at J, with 13 bases in the middle. The CDR3 has 13 residues. CDR3 amino acids: CARSLQGTHGYTF. CDR3 DNA sequence: TGTGCCAGAAGCCTACAGGGTACTCATGGCTACACCTTC.

The rearrangement links TRBV5-5 to TRBJ2-5; TRBD2 aligns across 8 bases. Trimming at V came to 3 bases and at J to 1 base, leaving 8 bases not matched to a gene. The CDR3 runs to 16 residues. Germline values: CDR1 SGHKS, CDR2 YYEKEE (reference sequence). CDR3 sequence reads: CASSSSGGASQETQYF. The CDR3 DNA is TGTGCCAGCAGCTCCTCGGGGGGGGCTAGCCAAGAGACCCAGTACTTC.

About this clone itself: A far bigger clonotype differs at one base, so this is likely a read error. The rearrangement joins TRBV5-5 to TRBJ2-7; 8 bases agree with TRBD1. The V gene end was trimmed by 4 bases and the J gene end by 5 bases; junction bases not matched to a gene: 2. The CDR3 totals 12 residues. CDR1 SGHKS and CDR2 YYEKEE come from the germline V gene (reference sequence). The CDR3 region is CASSGQGHEQYF. The CDR3 DNA sequence: TGTGCCAGCAGCGGACAGGGCCACGAGCAGTACTTC.

The J gene is TRBJ1-4, the V gene TRBV5-5, with D possibly being TRBD1 (5 bases). Germline V gene lookup returns CDR1 SGHKS and CDR2 YYEKEE (reference sequence). The CDR3 runs 15 residues. V dropped 2 bases and J dropped 8 bases, with 16 bases sitting between them. The CDR3 protein is CASSFTAGIGEKLFF. As DNA, the CDR3 is TGTGCCAGCAGCTTTACGGCAGGGATCGGGGAAAAACTGTTTTTT.

The genes are TRBV30 and TRBJ2-3, with 9 bases aligning to TRBD2. Germline V gives CDR1 GTSNPN, CDR2 SVGIG (reference sequence). V lost 4 bases and J lost 3; bases outside the gene matches: 8. There are 15 residues in the CDR3. DNA for the CDR3: TGTGCCTGGACCCCGCTAGCGGGGACAACAGATACGCAGTATTTT. This sequence encodes CAWTPLAGTTDTQYF.

CDR3 DNA sequence: TGTGCCAGCAGCGGGAAGGACACGAACACCGGGGAGCTGTTTTTT. Translated, it gives CASSGKDTNTGELFF. V gene TRBV9 combines with J gene TRBJ2-2; maybe TRBD1 (5 bases). The V gene's germline CDR1 is SGDLS and CDR2 YYNGEE. This CDR3 has 15 residues. Trimming shortened V by 3 bases and J by 0 bases, and 9 bases separated the two germline ends.